This TCR beta chain was profiled in a study of blood T cell repertoires in COVID-19. Original processing methods: From reference gene primer amplification, estimates of nucleated cell counts were derived. Profiled with immunoSEQ multiplex PCR; TCRdb holds only in-frame clones, not every one. For V, J and clone size, that table is used; D and trimming come from the DNA. The sample lists 200,000 to 300,000 clones; around 88% were seen once. The CDR3 is 15 residues long. Trimming cost V 5 bases and J 4 bases, with 17 bases left between them. Germline V lookup: CDR1 LNHDA, CDR2 SQIVND (reference sequence).

This chain links TRBV19 with TRBJ1-1, with D hard to call. The sequenced sample consisted of PBMCs or T cells enriched from blood (not recorded which). This clonotype originated in a woman between 50 and 59 years old who had recovered from COVID-19. DNA for the CDR3: TGTGCCAGTAGTTCGCGGATGAGGGAGAGCACTGAAGCTTTCTTT. Amino acids: CASSSRMRESTEAFF.